This T cell receptor (beta chain) emerged from a study of cytomegalovirus exposure and HLA in healthy donors. Study at large: A previous analysis identified 95 million to 140 million unique TCR beta sequences derived from roughly 180 million T cells.

For this clone: Its specificity is not known. At one end, the junction sequence differs from germline, possibly due to a read error.

Primers included in the PCR were 60 Vbeta and 13 Jbeta primers. Libraries were prepared by immunoSEQ multiplex PCR; TCRdb keeps only in-frame clonotypes and omits some of them. Here the sample spans approximately 170,000 clones, 65% to 85% being singletons. The CDR3 is made up of 17 amino acids. Germline CDR1 reads SEHNR; CDR2 reads FQNEAQ (reference sequence). Findings of the study overall: Accurate prediction of most subjects' HLA-A and HLA-B alleles from TCR beta sequences was reported.

This chain links TRBV7-9 with TRBJ2-3, with D perhaps TRBD1 (5 bases). This TCR came from a boy aged 2 to 9 in good health and CMV-seronegative. The sequenced sample was PBMCs. CDR3 region: CSSSTQAQDWGTDTQYF. CDR3 nucleotides: TGTTCCAGCAGCACCCAGGCACAGGATTGGGGCACAGATACGCAGTATTTT.